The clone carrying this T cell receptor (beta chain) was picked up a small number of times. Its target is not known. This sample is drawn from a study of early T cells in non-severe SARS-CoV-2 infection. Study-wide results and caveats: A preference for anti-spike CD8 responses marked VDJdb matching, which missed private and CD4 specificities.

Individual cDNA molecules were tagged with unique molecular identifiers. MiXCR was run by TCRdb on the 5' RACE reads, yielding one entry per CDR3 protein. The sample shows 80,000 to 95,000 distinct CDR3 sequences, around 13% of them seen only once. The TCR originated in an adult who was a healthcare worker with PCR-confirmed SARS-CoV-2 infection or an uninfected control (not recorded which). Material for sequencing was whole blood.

The CDR3 nucleotides read TGTGCCAGCAGTCCCCCTGGGAGTGACTACGAGCAGTACTTC. Its translation is CASSPPGSDYEQYF. The V gene is TRBV28, the J gene TRBJ2-7, with D perhaps TRBD2 (5 bases). The CDR3 spans 14 residues. In germline, CDR1 is MDHEN, CDR2 SYDVKM. Trimming stripped 5 bases from V and 3 bases from J, with 14 bases between.